A single sample gave rise to the 20 T cell receptor beta chains below, sequenced in a study of CDR3 diversity in severe acne. One entry per CDR3 protein, called by TCRdb with MiXCR from the PCR reads. This table holds under 95,000 distinct CDR3 sequences, about 52% found once. Sequenced sample: blood. The source of these receptors is a male donor in good health, serving as a control.

The chain is built from TRBV12-3 or TRBV12-4 and TRBJ2-1; 7 bases align to TRBD2. J was trimmed by 6 bases and V by 3 bases; bases with no gene match: 17. The CDR3 consists of 18 residues. The CDR3 sequence is CASSLGANTGERGNEQFF. CDR3 coding DNA: TGTGCCAGCAGTTTGGGCGCGAACACCGGGGAGCGGGGCAATGAGCAGTTCTTC.

This clonotype occurred many times. The rearrangement links TRBV6-5 to TRBJ1-5; D unresolved. Looked up from germline, CDR1 is MNHEY and CDR2 is SVGAGI. The CDR3 length is 14 residues. The germline V and J ends were trimmed by 3 bases and 3 bases, with 9 bases remaining between them. As DNA, the CDR3 is TGTGCCAGCAGTTATGGCGGAGTCAATCAGCCCCAGCATTTT. Protein sequence: CASSYGGVNQPQHF.

This clonotype was observed a few times. The rearrangement joins TRBV19 to TRBJ1-4; 8 nucleotides line up with TRBD1. The CDR3 contains 14 residues. CDR1 is LNHDA and CDR2 is SQIVND in the germline V gene (reference sequence). V dropped 5 bases and J dropped 8; count of bases not matched to a gene: 7. The DNA of the CDR3 is TGTGCCAGTAGTTTTCGGACAGGGTGGGAAAAACTGTTTTTT. This sequence encodes CASSFRTGWEKLFF.

CDR3 amino acids: CASTRVAREYGYTF. In DNA form, the CDR3 reads TGTGCCAGCACCCGTGTCGCCAGGGAGTATGGCTACACCTTC. The V call is TRBV7-9, the J call TRBJ1-2; possible D gene TRBD1, 5 bases. The CDR3 loop spans 14 amino acids. V lost 7 bases, J lost 5 bases, and 17 bases lay in between. In germline, CDR1 is SEHNR, CDR2 FQNEAQ (reference sequence). Combining the CDR3 with reference TRBV7-9 and TRBJ1-2 gives the whole variable domain DTGVSQNPRHKITKRGQNVTFRCDPISEHNRLYWYRQTLGQGPEFLTYFQNEAQLEKSRLLSDRFSAERPKGSFSTLEIQRTEQGDSAMYLCASTRVAREYGYTFGSGTRLTVV.

There are many counts of this clonotype. The V and J genes are TRBV3-1 and TRBJ1-3; D may be TRBD1 (6 bases). Per germline, CDR1 LGHDT and CDR2 YNNKEL (reference sequence). There are 15 residues in the CDR3. V shed 5 bases and J shed 8 bases, with 19 bases lying between them. The CDR3 nucleotides are TGTGCCAGCAGCAACGGGGGCGGACAGCCTTACACCATATATTTT. Translation: CASSNGGGQPYTIYF.

This clonotype has ten or more counts. The V and J genes are TRBV6-5 and TRBJ2-1; either TRBD1 or TRBD2 may fit D (5 bases each). CDR3 length equals 15 residues. V lost 4 bases to trimming and J lost 0 bases, with 10 bases between them. Germline assignment: CDR1 MNHEY and CDR2 SVGAGI. The CDR3 DNA sequence: TGTGCCAGCAGTTCCCGGGGCCGCTCCTACAATGAGCAGTTCTTC. Translated: CASSSRGRSYNEQFF.

J is TRBJ2-5 and V is TRBV29-1; D is ambiguous. Deletions cut 1 base from V and 4 bases from J, with 4 bases between. Germline assignment: CDR1 SQVTM and CDR2 ANQGSEA. The CDR3 loop spans 11 amino acids. CDR3 nucleotide sequence: TGCAGCGTTGAAGGGACAGAGACCCAGTACTTC. Translation gives CSVEGTETQYF.

The rearrangement joins TRBV9 to TRBJ1-5; D not resolved. The CDR3 spans 15 residues. V was pared by 0 bases and J by 0 bases, with 7 bases between. CDR1 is SGDLS and CDR2 is YYNGEE in the germline V gene. The CDR3 is CASSVGTHSNQPQHF. DNA of the CDR3: TGTGCCAGCAGCGTAGGCACCCATAGCAATCAGCCCCAGCATTTT.

This clonotype was observed many times. J is TRBJ1-6 and V is TRBV28; D is undetermined. Germline values: CDR1 MDHEN, CDR2 SYDVKM. V lost 1 base and J 9 bases, leaving 4 bases between the germline ends. This CDR3 is built from 12 residues. The CDR3 DNA is TGTGCCAGCAGTTTATCCTCTTCACCCCTCCACTTT. Its protein product is CASSLSSSPLHF.

This clonotype has ten or more counts. This rearrangement joins TRBV30 to TRBJ2-7, with D possibly being TRBD1 or TRBD2 (5 bases each). Germline V gene data show CDR1 as GTSNPN and CDR2 as SVGIG (reference sequence). Trimming removed 5 bases from V and 0 bases from J, with 17 bases in between. This CDR3 contains 15 residues. In DNA, the CDR3 is TGTGCCTGGGGTGGGGACCGGATAAGCTCCTACGAGCAGTACTTC. Translation gives CAWGGDRISSYEQYF.

V usage is TRBV24-1 and J usage is TRBJ2-7; 7 bases fit TRBD2. Germline loops: CDR1 KGHDR, CDR2 SFDVKD. This CDR3 has 16 amino acids. The J segment lost 0 bases and the V segment lost 3 bases, leaving 7 bases of the junction unmatched. For the CDR3, the DNA is TGTGCCACCAGTGATGACTCTAGCGGAAACTCCTACGAGCAGTACTTC. Its protein product is CATSDDSSGNSYEQYF.

In regard to this clonotype: It is unclear where the CDR3 begins or ends on the DNA, so no DNA is shown, and the CDR3 is as TCRdb lists it. The rearrangement uses TRBV7-9 and TRBJ1-5. The CDR3 has 18 residues if both end residues are counted. In germline, CDR1 is SEHNR, CDR2 FQNEAQ (reference sequence). CDR3 sequence: CASSKVSEGVFGSGTQHF.

In this sample, this clonotype turned up once. A junction boundary mismatches the germline segment, possibly from a read error. The chain has TRBV12-3 or TRBV12-4 and TRBJ2-2; 11 bases are shared with TRBD2. The CDR3 loop spans 18 amino acids. CDR3 in DNA: TGTGCCGGCAGTAACTCCATCCTAGCGGGAGGATGGACCGGGGAGCTGTTTTTT. This gives the protein CAGSNSILAGGWTGELFF.

To note about this clonotype: The junction shows a germline mismatch at one end, possibly a read error. This sequence joins TRBV7-7 and TRBJ1-1, with 8 bases aligning to TRBD1. The germline V gene encodes CDR1 SSHAT and CDR2 FNYEAQ (reference sequence). This CDR3 is built from 13 residues. As DNA, the CDR3 is TGTGCTAGCAGCTCACCGACAGGGGTAGATGCTTTCTTT. Translation gives CASSSPTGVDAFF.

The chain couples TRBV13 to TRBJ1-1; 9 bases map to TRBD1. Per the germline V gene, CDR1 is PRHDT and CDR2 is FYEKMQ (reference sequence). This CDR3 has 16 residues. The ends lost 2 bases at V and 4 bases at J; junction bases unmatched: 8. CDR3 protein: CASSLRWTGERTEAFF. In DNA form, the CDR3 reads TGTGCCAGCAGCTTAAGATGGACAGGGGAGCGCACTGAAGCTTTCTTT.

The chain has TRBV20-1 and TRBJ2-6, with D hard to call. The CDR3 is 15 residues long. Germline lookup yields CDR1 DFQATT and CDR2 SNEGSKA (reference sequence). V was shortened by 2 bases and J by 3 bases, with 11 bases between the two germline ends. The CDR3 coding sequence is TGCAGTGCTAGAACTGGGCTAGTTGGGGCCAACGTCCTGACTTTC. Protein sequence: CSARTGLVGANVLTF.

The chain joins TRBV9 to TRBJ1-1; 7 bases are a match to TRBD1. The length of the CDR3 is 18 residues. The V segment lost 2 bases and the J segment 0 bases; nucleotides outside the gene matches: 13. From germline, CDR1 is SGDLS and CDR2 YYNGEE. The CDR3 coding sequence is TGTGCCAGCAGCGTCTCCGGGACAGCCTTGAGTATGAACACTGAAGCTTTCTTT. Its translation is CASSVSGTALSMNTEAFF. Variable domain in full (rest from reference TRBV9 and TRBJ1-1): DSGVTQTPKHLITATGQRVTLRCSPRSGDLSVYWYQQSLDQGLQFLIQYYNGEERAKGNILERFSAQQFPDLHSELNLSSLELGDSALYFCASSVSGTALSMNTEAFFGQGTRLTVV.

For this clonotype: A clone one base away is much larger, so this may be a read error. This sequence joins TRBV10-2 and TRBJ1-5, with D tentatively TRBD1 (5 bases). Trimming took off 6 bases at V and 7 bases at J, with 7 bases between the two ends. The CDR3 has 11 amino acids. Germline CDR1 WSHSY, CDR2 SAAADI. DNA for the CDR3: TGCGCCAGCAGGGGACGACAGCCCCAGCATTTT. Protein: CASRGRQPQHF.

Details on this clonotype: One junction end disagrees with the germline gene, perhaps due to a read error. V and J are TRBV15 and TRBJ2-5; D is possibly TRBD1 (6 bases). Germline lookup yields CDR1 LNHNV and CDR2 YYDKDF (reference sequence). This CDR3 is 13 amino acids long. The CDR3 region has the DNA TGTGCCACCAGAAAGCAGGGGTCAGATGGCCACACCTTC. As protein: CATRKQGSDGHTF.

The genes are TRBV15 and TRBJ1-5, with D maybe TRBD1 (5 bases). CDR1 and CDR2 (germline): LNHNV, YYDKDF (reference sequence). The CDR3 totals 16 residues. V gave up 4 bases and J gave up 7 bases, with 20 bases separating them. The CDR3 DNA follows: TGTGCCACCAGCATACCCGGGACTTCTCCCCAACAGCCCCAGCATTTT. This codes for CATSIPGTSPQQPQHF.